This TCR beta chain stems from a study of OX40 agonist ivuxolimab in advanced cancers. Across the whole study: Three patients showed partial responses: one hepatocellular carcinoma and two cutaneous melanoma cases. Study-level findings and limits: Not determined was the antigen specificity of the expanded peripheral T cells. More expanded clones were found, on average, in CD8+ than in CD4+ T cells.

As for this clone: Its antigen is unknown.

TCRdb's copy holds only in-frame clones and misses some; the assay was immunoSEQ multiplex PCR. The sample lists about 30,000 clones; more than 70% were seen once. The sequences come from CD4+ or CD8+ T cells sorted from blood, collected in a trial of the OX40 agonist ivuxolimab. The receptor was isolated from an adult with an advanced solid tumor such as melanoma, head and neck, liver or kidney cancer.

The CDR3 DNA sequence: TGTGCCAGCAGCGTGACAGGGTTTTATATGGATACGCAGTATTTT. This translates into CASSVTGFYMDTQYF. The chain carries TRBV7-9 and TRBJ2-3; 7 bases map to TRBD1. The CDR3 length is 15 residues. With V trimmed by 5 bases and J by 6 bases, 11 bases remained unmatched. The germline V gene encodes CDR1 SEHNR and CDR2 FQNEAQ (reference sequence).